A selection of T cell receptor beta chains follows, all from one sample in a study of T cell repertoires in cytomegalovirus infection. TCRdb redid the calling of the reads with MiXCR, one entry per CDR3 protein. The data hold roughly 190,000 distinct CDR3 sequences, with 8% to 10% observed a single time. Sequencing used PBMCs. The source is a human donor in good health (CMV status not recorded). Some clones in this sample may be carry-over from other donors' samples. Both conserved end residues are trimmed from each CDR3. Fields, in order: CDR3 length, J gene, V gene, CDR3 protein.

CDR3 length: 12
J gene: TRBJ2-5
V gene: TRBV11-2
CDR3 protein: ASQAGGPRETQY

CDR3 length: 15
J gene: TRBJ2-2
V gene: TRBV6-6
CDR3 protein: ASSYSSSGRGTGELF

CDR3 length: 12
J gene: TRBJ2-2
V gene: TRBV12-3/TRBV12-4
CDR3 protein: ASGPRGNTGELF

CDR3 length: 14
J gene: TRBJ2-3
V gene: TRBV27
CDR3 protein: ASIGLSGREGDTQY

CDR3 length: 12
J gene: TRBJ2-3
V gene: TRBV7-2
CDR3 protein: ASSLGLAIDTQY

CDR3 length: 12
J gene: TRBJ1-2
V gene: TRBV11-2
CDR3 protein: ASSLARNRDGYT

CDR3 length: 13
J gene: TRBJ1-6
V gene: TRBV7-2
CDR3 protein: ASSLVGGGQSPLH

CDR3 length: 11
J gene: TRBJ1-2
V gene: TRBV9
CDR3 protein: ASSEGGTTGYT

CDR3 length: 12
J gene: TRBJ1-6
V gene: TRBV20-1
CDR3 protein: SARGVSYNSPLH

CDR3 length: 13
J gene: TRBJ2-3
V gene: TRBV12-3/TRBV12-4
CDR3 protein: ASSLDRISTDTQY

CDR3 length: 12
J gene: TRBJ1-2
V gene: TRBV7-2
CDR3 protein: ASSLGILGYGYT

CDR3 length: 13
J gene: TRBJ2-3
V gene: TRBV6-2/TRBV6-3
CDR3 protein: ASSYLPGVKDTQY

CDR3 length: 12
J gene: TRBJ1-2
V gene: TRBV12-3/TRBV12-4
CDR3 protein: ASTPGQGLYGYT

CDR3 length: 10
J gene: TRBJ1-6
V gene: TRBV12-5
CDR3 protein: ASGLGGPPLH

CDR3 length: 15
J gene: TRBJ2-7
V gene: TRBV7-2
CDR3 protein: ASSPTWTSGRAGEQY

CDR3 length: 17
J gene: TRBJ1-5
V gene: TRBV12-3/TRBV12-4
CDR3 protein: ASSLRPRLGYISNQPQH

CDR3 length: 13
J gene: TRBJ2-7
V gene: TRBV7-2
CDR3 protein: ASSLDSTSSYEQY

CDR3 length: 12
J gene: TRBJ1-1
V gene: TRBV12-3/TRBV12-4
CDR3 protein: ASTPSGARTEAF

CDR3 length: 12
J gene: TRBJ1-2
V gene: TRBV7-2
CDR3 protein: ASSSLVDLGGYT

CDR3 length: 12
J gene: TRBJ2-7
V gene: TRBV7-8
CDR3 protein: ASSLAGGQYEQY

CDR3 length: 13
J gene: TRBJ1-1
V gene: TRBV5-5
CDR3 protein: ASSLSQFMNTEAF

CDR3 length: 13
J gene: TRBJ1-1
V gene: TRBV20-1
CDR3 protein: SARGGAAVVTEAF

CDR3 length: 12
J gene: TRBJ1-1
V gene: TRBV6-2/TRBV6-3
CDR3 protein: ASIHAARGTEAF

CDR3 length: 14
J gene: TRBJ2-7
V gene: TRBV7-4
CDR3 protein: ASSPAGLAGIYEQY

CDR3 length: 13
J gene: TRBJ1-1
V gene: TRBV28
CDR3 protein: ASRSFLGQNTEAF

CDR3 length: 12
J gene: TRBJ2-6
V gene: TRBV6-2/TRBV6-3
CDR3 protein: ASSSRDMANVLT

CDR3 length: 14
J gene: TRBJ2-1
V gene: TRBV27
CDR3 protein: ASSLSLAPSYNEQF

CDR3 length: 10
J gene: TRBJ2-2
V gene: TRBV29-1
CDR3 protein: SVITDTGELF

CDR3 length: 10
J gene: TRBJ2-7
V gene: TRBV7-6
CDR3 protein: ASRTIQDEQY

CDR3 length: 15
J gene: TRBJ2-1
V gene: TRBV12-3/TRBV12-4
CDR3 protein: ASRSSDGLSSYNEQF

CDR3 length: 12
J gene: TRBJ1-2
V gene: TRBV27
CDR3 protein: ASSLRHRAYGYT

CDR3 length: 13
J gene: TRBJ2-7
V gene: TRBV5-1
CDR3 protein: ASSWSGTESYEQY

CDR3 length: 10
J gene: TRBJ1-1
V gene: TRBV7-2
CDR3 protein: ASSSIITEAF

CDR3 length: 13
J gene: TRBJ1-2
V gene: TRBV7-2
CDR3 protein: ASSLHSGVDYGYT

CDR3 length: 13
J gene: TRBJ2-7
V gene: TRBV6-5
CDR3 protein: ASSYLAGGRDEQY

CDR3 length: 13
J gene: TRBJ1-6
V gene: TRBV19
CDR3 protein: ASSVDRGRVSPLH

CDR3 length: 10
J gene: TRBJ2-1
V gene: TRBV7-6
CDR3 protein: ASSGEVGEQF

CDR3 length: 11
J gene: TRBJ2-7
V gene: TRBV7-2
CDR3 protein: ASSHGTIYEQY

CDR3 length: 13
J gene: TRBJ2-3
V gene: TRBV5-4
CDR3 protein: ASSLSGTRTDTQY

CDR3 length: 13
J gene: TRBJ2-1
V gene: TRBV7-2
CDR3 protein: ASSLAWTQNNEQF

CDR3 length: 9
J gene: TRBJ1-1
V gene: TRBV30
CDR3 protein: AWSVSAEAF

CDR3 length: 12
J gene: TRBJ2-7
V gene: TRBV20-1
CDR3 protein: SARDQGRSYEQY

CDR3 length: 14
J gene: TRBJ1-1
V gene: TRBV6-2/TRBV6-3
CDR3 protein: ASSYVSGVLNTEAF

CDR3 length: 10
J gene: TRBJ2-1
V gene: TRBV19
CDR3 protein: ASSPLWGEQF

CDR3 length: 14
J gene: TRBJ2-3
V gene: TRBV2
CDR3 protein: ASSERGGLFTDTQY

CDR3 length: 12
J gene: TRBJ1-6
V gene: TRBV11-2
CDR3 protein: ASSPGHPNSPLH

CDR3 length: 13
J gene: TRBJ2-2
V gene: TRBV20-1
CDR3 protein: SARDGSTNTGELF

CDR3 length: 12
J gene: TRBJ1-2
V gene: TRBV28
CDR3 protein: ASSPPTGRYGYT

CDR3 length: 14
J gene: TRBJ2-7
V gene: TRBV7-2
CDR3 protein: ASSSQLAGGLYEQY

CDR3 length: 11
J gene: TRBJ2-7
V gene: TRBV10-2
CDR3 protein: ASSLADTYEQY

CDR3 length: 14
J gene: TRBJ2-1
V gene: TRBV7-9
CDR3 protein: ASSGTGQGAENEQF

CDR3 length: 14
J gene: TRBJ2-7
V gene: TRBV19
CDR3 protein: ASSTLTGTGSYEQY